The entry below gives a single TCR beta chain sequence along with its context. The target antigen is unknown. J was trimmed by 6 bases and V by 4 bases; bases with no gene match: 7. Germline CDR1 KGHSY, CDR2 FQNENV. The CDR3 has 14 amino acids. Using its own MiXCR run on the 5' RACE reads, TCRdb lists one record per CDR3 protein. Of 550,000 to 700,000 distinct CDR3 sequences in the sample, about 20% are singletons; the top ten hold about 4.5%. The sample is drawn from a study of identical twins. Regarding the study as a whole: It was out-of-frame TCR alpha sharing in monozygotic twins that models underestimated. A lower insertion count was a feature of abundant cord blood beta clonotypes, with no such feature in memory repertoires.

The same data also contributed to another study, on T cells expressing NK-cell markers.

This sequence joins TRBV16 and TRBJ2-3, with TRBD1 matching 7 bases. This sequence originates from a woman between 18 and 29 years old in good health. Sequencing input: PBMCs. CDR3 DNA: TGTGCCAGCAGCCCACAAAACAGGGGTGATACGCAGTATTTT. Translating gives CASSPQNRGDTQYF.